Shown below are 21 T cell receptor beta chains from a single sample sequenced in a study of cytomegalovirus exposure and HLA in healthy donors. Amplification used 60 Vbeta primers and 13 Jbeta primers. Measured with immunoSEQ multiplex PCR; TCRdb has only the in-frame clones, and not every one. The sample lists 210,000 or so clones, around four fifths occurring once. Sequenced sample: PBMCs. Source of these receptors: a boy aged 2 to 10 in good health and CMV-seronegative.

The chain has TRBV7-3 and TRBJ2-1; 7 positions match TRBD1. Losses at the gene ends were 2 bases for V and 3 bases for J; bases not matched to a gene: 4. This CDR3 is 15 amino acids long. The germline V gene has CDR1 SGHTA and CDR2 FQGTGA. DNA of the CDR3: TGTGCCAGCAGCTTAGGACAGGCTTTCTACAATGAGCAGTTCTTC. Protein: CASSLGQAFYNEQFF.

This clone was recorded once. This sequence joins TRBV30 and TRBJ2-7; TRBD2 agrees at 9 bases. The V gene end was trimmed by 3 bases and the J gene end by 2 bases; junction bases not matched to a gene: 2. Looked up from germline, CDR1 is GTSNPN and CDR2 is SVGIG (reference sequence). This CDR3 spans 13 amino acids. The CDR3 DNA reads TGTGCCTGGAGACTAGCGGGTACCTACGAGCAGTACTTC. Amino acids: CAWRLAGTYEQYF.

The rearrangement joins TRBV19 to TRBJ2-1, with D unresolved. Trimming removed 1 base from V and 5 bases from J, with 6 bases in between. Germline-derived CDR1 and CDR2 are LNHDA and SQIVND (reference sequence). There are 13 residues in the CDR3. Here the CDR3 DNA reads TGTGCCAGTAGTATAGGGCTCCACAATGAGCAGTTCTTC. It specifies CASSIGLHNEQFF.

This clone was seen more than once but under ten times. The chain uses TRBV30 and TRBJ1-5; a weak D match, TRBD1 (6 bases). Germline-derived CDR1 and CDR2 are GTSNPN and SVGIG (reference sequence). This CDR3 has 14 amino acids. V dropped 5 bases and J dropped 1 base, with 12 bases sitting between them. CDR3 bases: TGTGCCTGGGGACAGAGGAGGAGCAATCAGCCCCAGCATTTT. Protein sequence: CAWGQRRSNQPQHF.

This clone was seen a few times. This chain uses TRBV5-4 with TRBJ2-3, with TRBD1 identical over 9 bases. The CDR3 is 14 residues long. Per germline, CDR1 SGHNT and CDR2 YYREEE (reference sequence). Trimming removed 2 bases from V and 8 bases from J; junction bases left unmatched: 6. The CDR3 sequence: CASSFRDREGTQYF. For the CDR3, the DNA is TGTGCCAGCAGCTTCCGGGACAGGGAAGGTACGCAGTATTTT.

The rearrangement joins TRBV6-5 to TRBJ2-3; TRBD1 aligns across 9 bases. The CDR3 sequence is 15 residues long. Germline V gives CDR1 MNHEY, CDR2 SVGAGI. Trimming cost V 6 bases and J 2 bases; bases outside gene matches: 6. CDR3: CASRSTGGPTDTQYF. The CDR3 DNA reads TGTGCCAGCAGATCTACAGGGGGCCCCACAGATACGCAGTATTTT.

This chain uses TRBV5-6 with TRBJ2-7; 8 bases match TRBD2. The CDR3 sequence is 14 residues long. The germline gives CDR1 SGHDT, CDR2 YYEEEE. The V gene end was trimmed by 1 base and the J gene end by 5 bases; junction bases not matched to a gene: 5. The CDR3 loop reads CASSLTGLVHEQYF. In DNA form, the CDR3 reads TGTGCCAGCAGCTTGACGGGACTAGTCCACGAGCAGTACTTC.

The chain recombines TRBV13 with TRBJ2-1; 7 bases match TRBD2. The V gene end was trimmed by 0 bases and the J gene end by 2 bases; junction bases not matched to a gene: 7. This CDR3 region has 17 residues. Germline V CDR1 and CDR2: PRHDT, FYEKMQ (reference sequence). The CDR3 sequence: CASSLGVAGPTYNEQFF. The CDR3 bases are TGTGCCAGCAGCTTAGGAGTAGCGGGCCCTACCTACAATGAGCAGTTCTTC.

This clone appeared a single time. The chain combines TRBV2 with TRBJ1-2; D remains ambiguous. The CDR3 runs to 14 residues. Germline CDR1 reads SNHLY; CDR2 reads FYNNEI. V was trimmed by 0 bases and J by 6 bases, leaving 11 bases between them. The DNA for the CDR3 is TGTGCCAGCAGTGAAGCCGACGGAGTGGATGGCTACACCTTC. It translates to CASSEADGVDGYTF.

The DNA of the CDR3 is TGTGCCAGCAGCTTGAGGGAGCCACCTTATGAGCAGTACTTC. Translation: CASSLREPPYEQYF. This chain connects TRBV11-3 to TRBJ2-7; tentative D call: TRBD2 (5 bases). V lost 3 bases to trimming and J lost 7 bases, with 16 bases between them. The CDR3 has 14 amino acids. CDR1 is SGHNT, CDR2 YENEEA, per germline. Complete variable domain (other parts from reference TRBV11-3 and TRBJ2-7): EAGVVQSPRYKIIEKKQPVAFWCNPISGHNTLYWYLQNLGQGPELLIRYENEEAVDDSQLPKDRFSAERLKGVDSTLKIQPAELGDSAVYLCASSLREPPYEQYFGPGTRLTVT.

The chain employs TRBV12-5 and TRBJ2-5; 7 bases map to TRBD1. Germline assignment: CDR1 LGHNT and CDR2 FRNRAP. V dropped 4 bases and J dropped 5; count of bases not matched to a gene: 10. The CDR3 has 15 amino acids. CDR3 DNA sequence: TGTGCTAGTGGTTCCCGACAGGGAGTAGTGGAGACCCAGTACTTC. It specifies CASGSRQGVVETQYF.

This rearrangement joins TRBV27 to TRBJ2-3, with TRBD2 identical over 8 bases. Germline V CDR1 and CDR2: MNHEY, SMNVEV (reference sequence). Trimming at V came to 4 bases and at J to 4 bases, leaving 7 bases not matched to a gene. The CDR3 is made up of 15 amino acids. The CDR3 DNA is TGTGCCAGCAGTTGGGGAAGCGGGAGTCCAGATACGCAGTATTTT. It translates to CASSWGSGSPDTQYF.

The DNA for the CDR3 is TGCGCCAGCAGCCAAACTCCTCCAGGGAACGATAATTCACCCCTCCACTTT. Its translation is CASSQTPPGNDNSPLHF. The chain recombines TRBV4-1 with TRBJ1-6; D possibly corresponds to TRBD1 (5 bases). Germline V gene lookup returns CDR1 MGHRA and CDR2 YSYEKL. CDR3 length equals 17 residues. The germline V and J ends were trimmed by 2 bases and 5 bases, with 16 bases remaining between them.

The V gene is TRBV20-1, the J gene TRBJ2-1, with D possibly matching TRBD2 (5 bases). Germline lookup yields CDR1 DFQATT and CDR2 SNEGSKA (reference sequence). The CDR3 consists of 11 residues. V shed 7 bases and J shed 2 bases, with 6 bases lying between them. The CDR3 sequence is CSVLAYNEQFF. CDR3 bases: TGCAGTGTACTAGCCTACAATGAGCAGTTCTTC.

This clone has just a few counts. Here the CDR3 DNA reads TGCGCCAGCAGCGAGGGACAGCTCTACGAGCAGTACTTC. It yields the protein CASSEGQLYEQYF. J is TRBJ2-7 and V is TRBV5-1; TRBD1 matches 7 bases. Germline lookup yields CDR1 SGHRS and CDR2 YFSETQ. V lost 4 bases, J lost 3 bases, and 4 bases stayed unmatched. This CDR3 spans 13 amino acids.

This sequence joins TRBV5-8 and TRBJ1-4; no clear D gene. Germline V gives CDR1 SGHTS, CDR2 YDEGEE. The CDR3 has 14 residues. V was pared by 8 bases and J by 4 bases, with 15 bases between. The CDR3 reads CASCRQAYNEKLFF. The CDR3 DNA is TGTGCCAGTTGCCGGCAGGCCTATAATGAAAAACTGTTTTTT.

This clone showed up just once. This chain joins TRBV5-6 and TRBJ2-7; 7 nucleotides agree with TRBD2. The CDR3 runs 16 residues. Germline CDR1 SGHDT, CDR2 YYEEEE. After removal of 0 bases from V and 2 bases from J, the junction contained 8 bases not matched to a gene. This CDR3 is CASSLVENRGAYEQYF. In nucleotides, the CDR3 is TGTGCCAGCAGCTTGGTTGAGAACCGGGGGGCCTACGAGCAGTACTTC.

J is TRBJ2-7 and V is TRBV27; 8 bases agree with TRBD1. The J segment lost 9 bases and the V segment lost 0 bases, leaving 13 bases of the junction unmatched. Germline V gives CDR1 MNHEY, CDR2 SMNVEV (reference sequence). The length of the CDR3 is 16 residues. CDR3 amino acids: CASSLSRQGTYEGQYF. The DNA for the CDR3 is TGTGCCAGCAGTTTATCGCGACAGGGGACCTACGAAGGGCAGTACTTC.

The chain employs TRBV6-1 and TRBJ1-5, with D unresolved. The length of the CDR3 is 14 residues. The germline V and J ends were trimmed by 6 bases and 5 bases, with 14 bases remaining between them. The germline V gene encodes CDR1 MNHNS and CDR2 SASEGT. For the CDR3, the DNA is TGTGCCAGCAGCGACTCCGCCCGATATCAGCCCCAGCATTTT. As protein: CASSDSARYQPQHF.

The CDR3 region has the DNA TGCAGCGTTGAAGGCAGTTCCTACAATGAGCAGTTCTTC. It codes for CSVEGSSYNEQFF. The chain uses TRBV29-1 and TRBJ2-1; D is unclear. Germline V gives CDR1 SQVTM, CDR2 ANQGSEA. The CDR3 spans 13 residues. Trimming stripped 1 base from V and 1 base from J, with 5 bases between.

The CDR3: CASSIDLLNLKNIQYF. CDR3 in DNA: TGTGCCAGTAGTATAGATCTACTGAATCTCAAAAACATTCAGTACTTC. This chain uses TRBV19 with TRBJ2-4; the D is unclear. This CDR3 spans 16 amino acids. The V end lost 0 bases, the J end lost 3 bases, and 12 bases lay between the germline ends. Germline V lookup: CDR1 LNHDA, CDR2 SQIVND (reference sequence).